The clone carrying this T cell receptor (beta chain) was found many times. Its specificity is unknown. Individual cDNA molecules received unique molecular identifiers. TCRdb fed the 5' RACE reads into MiXCR, producing one record per CDR3 protein. The sample carries about 28,000 distinct CDR3 sequences, less than 7.5% recorded once. V gave up 4 bases and J gave up 9 bases; unmatched junction bases: 7. The CDR3 runs to 16 residues. The germline V gene encodes CDR1 SGHTA and CDR2 FQGTGA. The entry originates in a study of early T cells in non-severe SARS-CoV-2 infection. Study-wide background: Alpha and beta chains were unpaired, from unsorted whole-blood bulk RNA.

Study-wide findings and caveats: There was a bias toward anti-spike CD8 responses in VDJdb matching, which missed private and CD4 specificities.

This TCR derives from an adult who was a healthcare worker with PCR-confirmed SARS-CoV-2 infection or an uninfected control (not recorded which). The chain is built from TRBV7-3 and TRBJ2-1; 15 bases agree with TRBD2. The sequenced sample was whole blood. CDR3 residues: CASSSRTSGGAGEQFF. The CDR3 nucleotides are TGTGCCAGCAGCTCGCGGACTAGCGGGGGGGCCGGTGAGCAGTTCTTC.